The T cell receptor (beta chain) described here comes from a study of shared clonotypes between healthy human individuals. Study summary: The donors, a couple of women and three men, were aged 18 to 49. Per-donor plates numbered three CD4 naive, three CD4 memory, two CD8 naive and one CD8 memory.

Looked up from germline, CDR1 is MGHDK and CDR2 is SYGVNS. The CDR3 is 15 amino acids. After removal of 5 bases from V and 4 bases from J, the junction contained 8 bases not matched to a gene. Authors' processing steps: ImmunoSEQ gave junction-only sequences without quality scores, so filtering differed. Here immunoSEQ multiplex PCR was the method, and the copy in TCRdb shows in-frame clones only, minus some. V, J and clone size were drawn from that table, and D and trimming were deduced from the DNA. The table shows some 2.4 million clones, with over 85% occurring only once. This receptor was taken from a man younger than 35 in good health. Some clones in this sample may be carry-over from other donors' samples. Input material: naive CD4+ T cells from PBMCs. Noted subset: CD45RA+ positively selected. The chain combines TRBV25-1 with TRBJ2-5; 9 nucleotides agree with TRBD1. The CDR3 DNA reads as TGTGCCAGCAGTCCCGGGACAGGGAAGCGAGAGACCCAGTACTTC. Residues: CASSPGTGKRETQYF. The whole variable domain, filled in from reference TRBV25-1 and TRBJ2-5, reads EADIYQTPRYLVIGTGKKITLECSQTMGHDKMYWYQQDPGMELHLIHYSYGVNSTEKGDLSSESTVSRIRTEHFPLTLESARPSHTSQYLCASSPGTGKRETQYFGPGTRLLVL.